This TCR beta chain originates from a study of vaccination effects on CD4 cells after COVID-19. Findings of the study overall: In the late period after vaccination, infection- and vaccine-induced clones contracted markedly.

Clones were read by immunoSEQ multiplex PCR, and TCRdb kept only the in-frame ones, dropping some. The repertoire consists of around 19,000 clones, with roughly 80% occurring once and the leading ten covering approximately 38%. Peptide-pool stimulation followed by sequencing identified expanded antigen-specific CD4+ clonotypes in the ViraFEST assay. With 10 days of culture completed, CD4+ T cells were isolated. This person caught SARS-CoV-2 sometime from March to December 2020, and PCR testing confirmed the infection. Cultivation was performed at a few million PBMC per well with 10 IU/ml IL-2 and about 10 ug/ml peptides added. Fresh IL-2-containing medium replaced half the medium on days 3 and 7. Trimming cost V 4 bases and J 3 bases, with 6 bases left between them. Germline lookup yields CDR1 SGHTA and CDR2 FQGTGA. The CDR3 totals 13 residues. For this clone: Its antigen is not known.

Sequencing was performed on CD4+ T cells from PBMCs cultured with a peptide pool, taken before COVID-19 vaccination. The chain joins TRBV7-3 to TRBJ2-2; D uncertain. This TCR was recovered from a human donor who had a prior SARS-CoV-2 infection. DNA for the CDR3: TGTGCCAGCAGCTACCAGCACACCGGGGAGCTGTTTTTT. Protein: CASSYQHTGELFF.